These 15 T cell receptor beta chains were sequenced from one sample in a study of identical twins (dated by TCRdb to the mid-2010s). The receptor library was made with 5' RACE. Sequenced using an Illumina HiSeq 2000. The public reads were reanalyzed by TCRdb: fastp trimming at Q25, MiXCR alignment, in-frame beta chains only. Every entry covers one CDR3 protein and lists the most common genes and DNA from its rows. The sample has about 220,000 distinct CDR3 sequences on record, 6.5% to 8% of them singletons. The ten largest account for about 14% of the sample. These same data were also listed under a study on T cells expressing NK-cell markers.

Sequencing used CD8+ T cells sorted from blood. The receptors here all came from a woman aged 18-30 years in good health.

This clonotype was recorded a few times. The rearrangement uses TRBV9 and TRBJ2-1; 7 positions agree with TRBD1. CDR1 and CDR2 from the germline V gene are SGDLS and YYNGEE. The CDR3 runs 13 residues. Trimming removed 4 bases from V and 7 bases from J; junction bases left unmatched: 5. This CDR3 reads CASSSGTENEQFF. CDR3 sequence (DNA): TGTGCCAGCAGCTCCGGGACAGAAAATGAGCAGTTCTTC. Looking up the rest from reference TRBV9 and TRBJ2-1 gives the full variable domain: DSGVTQTPKHLITATGQRVTLRCSPRSGDLSVYWYQQSLDQGLQFLIQYYNGEERAKGNILERFSAQQFPDLHSELNLSSLELGDSALYFCASSSGTENEQFFGPGTRLTVL.

The rearrangement links TRBV12-5 to TRBJ1-5; 9 bases line up with TRBD1. The CDR3 has 18 amino acids. J was trimmed by 1 base and V by 6 bases; bases with no gene match: 13. Germline-derived CDR1 and CDR2 are LGHNT and FRNRAP. The CDR3: CASGFPGQGSASNQPQHF. DNA for the CDR3: TGTGCTAGTGGCTTCCCGGGACAGGGATCCGCGAGCAATCAGCCCCAGCATTTT.

This clonotype was counted only a few times. The CDR3 reads CASSQLAGGPEQYF. The CDR3 DNA is TGCGCCAGCAGCCAACTAGCGGGAGGGCCCGAGCAGTACTTC. V usage is TRBV4-3 and J usage is TRBJ2-7; 12 bases match TRBD2. With 2 bases clipped from V and 6 bases from J, the junction kept 2 bases outside the gene matches. Germline V gives CDR1 LGHNA, CDR2 YSLEER. CDR3 length equals 14 residues.

This clonotype was seen a few times. This rearrangement joins TRBV6-2 or TRBV6-3 to TRBJ2-7, with a tentative D call TRBD1 (5 bases). The CDR3 runs 13 residues. The germline V gene encodes CDR1 MNHEY and CDR2 SVGEGT. Trimming removed 6 bases from V and 0 bases from J, with 9 bases in between. The CDR3 DNA reads as TGTGCCAGCAGCGACGACAGCTCCTACGAGCAGTACTTC. Amino acids: CASSDDSSYEQYF.

V usage is TRBV4-3 and J usage is TRBJ2-1, with 9 nucleotides matching TRBD1. Per germline, CDR1 LGHNA and CDR2 YSLEER. The trim removed 4 bases at V and 8 bases at J, leaving 6 bases unmatched. The CDR3 length is 14 residues. CDR3 loop: CASSPYRGLDEQFF. For the CDR3, the DNA is TGCGCCAGCAGCCCTTACAGGGGGCTCGATGAGCAGTTCTTC.

This clonotype was found a few times. This sequence joins TRBV9 and TRBJ1-5; D is unclear. Per the germline V gene, CDR1 is SGDLS and CDR2 is YYNGEE. With 0 bases removed from V and 6 bases from J, the gap between germline ends came to 7 bases. This CDR3 has 13 amino acids. CDR3 sequence (DNA): TGTGCCAGCAGCGTAGCTGAGGGTCAGCCCCAGCATTTT. It translates to CASSVAEGQPQHF.

CDR3 nucleotide sequence: TGTGCCAGCAGTCTCCTAGTTGACCAGTTCTTC. Its translation is CASSLLVDQFF. The rearrangement uses TRBV6-1 and TRBJ2-1; D uncertain. CDR1 and CDR2 from the germline V gene are MNHNS and SASEGT. This CDR3 has 11 amino acids. Trimming stripped 5 bases from V and 13 bases from J, with 12 bases between.

The chain joins TRBV7-2 to TRBJ2-7; no firm D call. V was clipped by 5 bases and J by 3 bases, with 20 bases between them. The CDR3 sequence is 16 residues long. Germline CDR1 is SGHTA and CDR2 is FQGNSA. CDR3 nucleotides: TGTGCCAGCAGCACGGCCCCTTGGGATATTAACTACGAGCAGTACTTC. Its protein product is CASSTAPWDINYEQYF.

In its sample, this clonotype was seen many times. CDR3 residues: CASSPTGPYNSPLHF. As DNA, the CDR3 is TGTGCCAGCAGTCCAACAGGGCCGTATAATTCACCCCTCCACTTT. The chain has TRBV27 and TRBJ1-6, with D possibly matching TRBD1 (6 bases). V dropped 5 bases and J dropped 4 bases, with 12 bases sitting between them. This CDR3 contains 15 residues. Looked up from germline, CDR1 is MNHEY and CDR2 is SMNVEV (reference sequence).

This clonotype has more than one count but fewer than ten. The V call is TRBV18, the J call TRBJ2-7; 13 nucleotides agree with TRBD2. In germline, CDR1 is KGHSH, CDR2 LQKENI. The trim removed 2 bases at V and 2 bases at J, leaving 6 bases unmatched. The CDR3 totals 17 residues. The CDR3 is CASSPNPLAGGAYEQYF. In nucleotides, the CDR3 is TGTGCCAGCTCACCAAACCCACTAGCGGGAGGGGCCTACGAGCAGTACTTC.

This clonotype was seen more than once but under ten times. This chain connects TRBV12-3 or TRBV12-4 to TRBJ2-5; 8 bases agree with TRBD2. There are 15 residues in the CDR3. The ends lost 6 bases at V and 1 base at J; junction bases unmatched: 7. The CDR3: CASSFPRGAQETQYF. Written as DNA, the CDR3 is TGTGCCAGCAGCTTTCCGCGGGGGGCCCAAGAGACCCAGTACTTC.

The chain combines TRBV6-2 or TRBV6-3 with TRBJ2-3; D gene uncertain. This CDR3 comprises 15 residues. V was clipped by 0 bases and J by 0 bases, with 7 bases between them. Germline CDR1 is MNHEY and CDR2 is SVGEGT. The CDR3: CASSYSAASTDTQYF. The DNA of the CDR3 is TGTGCCAGCAGTTACTCGGCCGCTAGCACAGATACGCAGTATTTT.

Only a few counts were recorded for this clonotype. Sequence at one end of the junction differs from germline and may be a read error. The V call is TRBV20-1, the J call TRBJ2-7, with TRBD1 matching 7 bases. The CDR3 is 14 amino acids. Germline V gene sequence: CDR1 DFQATT, CDR2 SNEGSKA (reference sequence). Here the CDR3 DNA reads TGCAGTGCCAGAGGGGGCGGCGAAGATCTTTGGCAGTACTTC. Translated, it gives CSARGGGEDLWQYF.

The chain uses TRBV29-1 and TRBJ2-1; 8 bases line up with TRBD2. Germline values: CDR1 SQVTM, CDR2 ANQGSEA. The CDR3 has 14 residues. With V trimmed by 3 bases and J by 10 bases, 11 bases remained unmatched. The CDR3 DNA reads TGCAGCGTTGATCGGGGGGGGCTAGGGAGGGAGCAGTTCTTC. It specifies CSVDRGGLGREQFF.

V is TRBV4-3 and J is TRBJ2-3, with D possibly being TRBD1 (5 bases). This CDR3 region has 15 residues. Between the trimmed V and J ends, which lost 2 bases and 3 bases, there was a span of 12 bases. Germline CDR1 is LGHNA and CDR2 is YSLEER. As DNA, the CDR3 is TGCGCCAGCAGCCAATCTTCAGGGTGGACAGATACGCAGTATTTT. It encodes CASSQSSGWTDTQYF.